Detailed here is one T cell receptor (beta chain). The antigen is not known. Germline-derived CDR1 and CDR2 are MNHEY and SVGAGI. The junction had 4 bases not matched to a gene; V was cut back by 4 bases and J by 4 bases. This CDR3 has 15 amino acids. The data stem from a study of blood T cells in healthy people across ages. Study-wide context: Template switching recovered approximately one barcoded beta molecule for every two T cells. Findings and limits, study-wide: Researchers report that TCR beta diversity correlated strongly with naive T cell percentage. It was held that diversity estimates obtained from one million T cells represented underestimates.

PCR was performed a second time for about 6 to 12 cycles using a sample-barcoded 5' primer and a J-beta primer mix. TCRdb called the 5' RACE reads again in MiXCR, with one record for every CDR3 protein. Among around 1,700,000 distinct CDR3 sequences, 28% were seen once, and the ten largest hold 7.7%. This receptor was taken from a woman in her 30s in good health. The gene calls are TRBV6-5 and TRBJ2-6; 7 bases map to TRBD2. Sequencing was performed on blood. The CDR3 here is CASSSTSAGANVLTF. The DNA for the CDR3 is TGTGCCAGCAGTTCAACTAGCGCCGGGGCCAACGTCCTGACTTTC.